These T cell receptor beta chains were read from a single sample in a study of shared clonotypes between healthy human individuals. Using immunoSEQ multiplex PCR, the repertoire was profiled, and TCRdb retains in-frame clones only, with some absent. The repertoire holds about 2.2 million clones, with just over 90% as singletons. Sequencing was done on a sample of naive CD8+ T cells from PBMCs. Source of these receptors: a man younger than 30 in good health. Some clones in this sample may be carry-over from other donors' samples. CDR3s include the opening cysteine and the closing phenylalanine or tryptophan. Each record gives: J gene, V gene, clone size, D gene, CDR3 protein, CDR3 DNA. A D gene is named only where the DNA matches it firmly. Not all rows give a size; the values are once, few, many and, for expanded clones, a class.

J: TRBJ1-1; V: TRBV7-8; size: -; D: TRBD1; CDR3: CASSFDRGRNTEAFF; DNA: TGTGCCAGCAGCTTCGACAGGGGCCGAAACACTGAAGCTTTCTTT
J: TRBJ1-5; V: TRBV19; size: -; D: TRBD1; CDR3: CASSDRDSYNQPQHF; DNA: TGTGCCAGTAGTGACCGGGACAGTTACAATCAGCCCCAGCATTTT
J: TRBJ1-5; V: TRBV19; size: -; D: -; CDR3: CASSSPGALSNQPQHF; DNA: TGTGCCAGTAGTTCCCCGGGGGCACTAAGCAATCAGCCCCAGCATTTT
J: TRBJ2-7; V: TRBV7-2; size: -; D: TRBD2; CDR3: CASSSGTSGPRTYEQYF; DNA: TGTGCCAGCAGCTCGGGGACTAGCGGGCCTCGCACCTACGAGCAGTACTTC
J: TRBJ2-4; V: TRBV5-1; size: -; D: -; CDR3: CASSPAGLSGIQYF; DNA: TGCGCCAGCAGCCCGGCGGGACTGAGTGGCATTCAGTACTTC
J: TRBJ1-1; V: TRBV7-9; size: -; D: -; CDR3: CASSLIGGGTEAFF; DNA: TGTGCCAGCAGCTTAATAGGAGGCGGGACTGAAGCTTTCTTT
J: TRBJ1-1; V: TRBV27; size: once; D: -; CDR3: CASSLGRMNTEAFF; DNA: TGTGCCAGCAGTTTGGGTAGAATGAACACTGAAGCTTTCTTT
J: TRBJ2-7; V: TRBV7-9; size: -; D: TRBD1; CDR3: CASSWRTGDEQYF; DNA: TGTGCCAGCAGCTGGAGGACAGGGGACGAGCAGTACTTC
J: TRBJ2-1; V: TRBV13; size: -; D: -; CDR3: CASSLSFGEYNEQFF; DNA: TGTGCCAGCAGCTTATCGTTCGGGGAATACAATGAGCAGTTCTTC
J: TRBJ2-1; V: TRBV2; size: -; D: TRBD2; CDR3: CAITGREGPTNNEQFF; DNA: TGTGCCATCACGGGGCGGGAGGGCCCTACTAACAATGAGCAGTTCTTC
J: TRBJ2-7; V: TRBV9; size: -; D: TRBD1; CDR3: CASSPSGQHYEQYF; DNA: TGTGCCAGCAGCCCATCGGGACAGCATTACGAGCAGTACTTC
J: TRBJ1-2; V: TRBV2; size: once; D: -; CDR3: CASRLGLGGRYGYTF; DNA: TGTGCCAGCAGACTCGGATTGGGGGGTCGGTATGGCTACACCTTC
J: TRBJ1-3; V: TRBV28; size: -; D: -; CDR3: CATREGLRGNTIYF; DNA: TGTGCCACCAGGGAGGGCTTAAGAGGAAACACCATATATTTT
J: TRBJ2-7; V: TRBV27; size: -; D: -; CDR3: CASSSTIRDEQYF; DNA: TGTGCCAGCAGCTCGACTATCAGGGACGAGCAGTACTTC
J: TRBJ1-2; V: TRBV5-5; size: -; D: -; CDR3: CASSLSTSGTIDGYTF; DNA: TGTGCCAGCAGCTTAAGTACATCCGGGACAATAGATGGCTACACCTTC
J: TRBJ2-2; V: TRBV11-3; size: -; D: -; CDR3: CASSSWDGTGELFF; DNA: TGTGCCAGCAGCTCATGGGATGGCACCGGGGAGCTGTTTTTT
J: TRBJ1-2; V: TRBV7-8; size: -; D: -; CDR3: CASSPSRGGGYTF; DNA: TGTGCCAGCAGCCCCAGCAGGGGAGGAGGCTACACCTTC
J: TRBJ2-1; V: TRBV6-1; size: once; D: -; CDR3: CASRTRDHYNEQFF; DNA: TGTGCCAGCAGGACCCGGGACCACTACAATGAGCAGTTCTTC
J: TRBJ2-7; V: TRBV7-3; size: -; D: TRBD2; CDR3: CASSLNGASGYEQYF; DNA: TGTGCCAGCAGCTTAAACGGGGCTAGCGGCTACGAGCAGTACTTC
J: TRBJ1-2; V: TRBV28; size: few; D: -; CDR3: CASSPDDGFRNPF; DNA: TGTGCCAGCAGCCCCGACGATGGGTTCAGGAACCCCTTC
J: TRBJ1-2; V: TRBV29-1; size: -; D: -; CDR3: CSVPSALTGTYGYTF; DNA: TGCAGCGTTCCTTCCGCTTTGACAGGAACATATGGCTACACCTTC
J: TRBJ2-7; V: TRBV6-5; size: -; D: -; CDR3: CASSYEGGEQYF; DNA: TGTGCCAGCAGTTACGAAGGGGGCGAGCAGTACTTC
J: TRBJ2-1; V: TRBV9; size: -; D: -; CDR3: CASSVAGWTVSYNEQFF; DNA: TGTGCCAGCAGCGTGGCGGGATGGACGGTATCCTACAATGAGCAGTTCTTC